The 8 T cell receptor beta chains in this list originate from one sample, sequenced in a study of blood T cell repertoires in COVID-19. Libraries were prepared by immunoSEQ multiplex PCR; TCRdb keeps only in-frame clonotypes and omits some of them. The sample contains some 200,000 clones, 80% to 90% of which appear only once. Sequences were obtained from peripheral blood. These receptors came from a man aged 40-49 years with active or convalescent COVID-19.

V usage is TRBV6-1 and J usage is TRBJ2-1; TRBD2 matches 12 bases. Losses at the gene ends were 2 bases for V and 2 bases for J; bases not matched to a gene: 4. Per the germline V gene, CDR1 is MNHNS and CDR2 is SASEGT. The CDR3 covers 17 residues. CDR3 in amino acids: CASSETSGGRPYNEQFF. The CDR3 DNA sequence: TGTGCCAGCAGTGAAACTAGCGGGGGGCGCCCCTACAATGAGCAGTTCTTC.

The chain carries TRBV27 and TRBJ2-3; 7 nucleotides line up with TRBD2. Germline assignment: CDR1 MNHEY and CDR2 SMNVEV (reference sequence). Germline trimming cut 6 bases from V and 9 bases from J; bases unmatched to any gene: 3. The CDR3 consists of 11 residues. As DNA, the CDR3 is TGTGCCAGCAGCGGGCGGGGGACGCAGTATTTT. Translating gives CASSGRGTQYF.

The gene calls are TRBV9 and TRBJ2-1; 8 bases map to TRBD2. The V gene's germline CDR1 is SGDLS and CDR2 YYNGEE. J lost 7 bases, V lost 0 bases, and 6 bases had no gene match. This CDR3 contains 15 residues. This CDR3 reads CASSVGGTRGNEQFF. The CDR3 region has the DNA TGTGCCAGCAGCGTAGGAGGGACTAGGGGGAATGAGCAGTTCTTC.

The V call is TRBV7-9, the J call TRBJ1-2, with D uncertain. The ends were cut back, 3 bases at V and 3 bases at J, with 8 bases in the middle. Germline loops: CDR1 SEHNR, CDR2 FQNEAQ (reference sequence). This CDR3 is 13 amino acids long. Here the CDR3 DNA reads TGTGCCAGCAGCTTTGACAACTACTATGGCTACACCTTC. Encoded protein: CASSFDNYYGYTF.

The chain has TRBV11-2 and TRBJ1-4; tentative D call: TRBD1 (5 bases). In germline, CDR1 is SGHAT, CDR2 FQNNGV. V gave up 0 bases and J gave up 10 bases, with 9 bases separating them. This CDR3 contains 13 residues. This chain's CDR3 is CASSLESGGKLFF. The CDR3 bases are TGTGCCAGCAGCTTAGAGTCGGGGGGAAAACTGTTTTTT.

The rearrangement joins TRBV18 to TRBJ1-1, with D perhaps matching TRBD1 (5 bases). The V and J ends lost 5 bases and 0 bases respectively, with 16 bases between them. Per germline, CDR1 KGHSH and CDR2 LQKENI. The CDR3 contains 16 residues. The CDR3 here is CASSTAGTGVNTEAFF. The CDR3 nucleotides read TGTGCCAGCTCAACCGCCGGGACGGGGGTGAACACTGAAGCTTTCTTT.

The chain has TRBV6-1 and TRBJ2-1; unclear D gene. The germline CDR1 and CDR2 sequences are MNHNS and SASEGT. V was shortened by 4 bases and J by 5 bases, with 18 bases between the two germline ends. The CDR3 runs 16 residues. DNA of the CDR3: TGTGCCAGCAGTGCTCCCCAACGTCCTCAGGACAATGAGCAGTTCTTC. It specifies CASSAPQRPQDNEQFF.

The rearrangement uses TRBV11-2 and TRBJ1-3, with D hard to call. Germline loops: CDR1 SGHAT, CDR2 FQNNGV. This CDR3 has 15 amino acids. Between the trimmed V and J ends, which lost 1 base and 0 bases, there was a span of 7 bases. CDR3 nucleotides: TGTGCCAGCAGCTTAGTGCGGGGCTCTGGAAACACCATATATTTT. This sequence encodes CASSLVRGSGNTIYF.